This record looks at one T cell receptor beta chain sequence and its context. Its antigen specificity is not known. No base qualities exist here, and no much larger clone lies one base off it. After removal of 4 bases from V and 7 bases from J, the junction retains 4 bases not matched to a gene. The CDR3 covers 13 residues, taking in both the cysteine and the phenylalanine. CDR3 DNA only is kept here, 39 bases in frame from base 1. CDR1 SGHDT and CDR2 YYEEEE are derived from the germline V gene. The immunoSEQ hsTCRB v3.0 assay was used at survey level resolution for TRB variable region sequencing. The target sequencing depth for TRB was about 40,000-55,000 T-cell genomes per sample. TRB libraries were pooled and sequenced on an Illumina MiSeq using a v3 150-cycle kit. In the authors' own workflow: Repertoire analysis was performed in R inside a reproducible Nextflow workflow that covered QC, data transformation and analysis. LymphoSeq2, an R package for AIRR-Seq data exploration, was used to implement custom analyses. A handful of samples that produced fewer than 5000 total TRB sequences were removed, so 150 to 200 HIV repertoires were analyzed. Among the 190 or so HIV repertoires that were kept, approximately 61 were collected before ART initiation and more than 120 were collected after ART initiation. Repertoires were downsampled to 5000 TRB nucleotide sequences, with summary statistics averaged over 100 downsampling iterations. The analysis kept only TRB sequences whose CDR3 regions were at least seven amino acids long. Diversity was assessed using a clonality score derived from Shannon entropy and using the Gini coefficient. In the repertoire networks, any two of the top 5000 CDR3 amino acid sequences were linked whenever the two sequences differed by an edit distance of one. For TRB CDR3 amino acid sequences, antigen specificity groups and MHC restriction were predicted with GLIPH2. To flag known associations with CMV, EBV, HIV or tissue antigens, CDR3 amino acid sequences were compared against VDJdb and McPAS-TCR. Pre-ART, post-ART and control groups were compared with Wilcoxon signed-rank tests and Holm-Bonferroni correction. TCRdb's version of the immuneACCESS table is confined to in-frame rearrangements and falls short of the full clone set. An unresolved V gene accounts for under half of the shortfall where checked; the remainder is of unknown origin. The V and J calls and clone size come from that table; D and trimming were worked out from the DNA. The sample table records under 20,000 clones; roughly 80% of these occur just once. The ten top clones hold approximately 16% of the sample.

These data belong to a study of long-term antiretroviral therapy in people with HIV (dated by TCRdb to between 2021 and 2024). With regard to the full study: The earliest samples were collected approximately a decade before the 2015 WHO recommendation for immediate ART, a period when ART was typically delayed until CD4 counts fell. This retrospective serial study examined whether starting ART and sustained HIV suppression were associated with changes in the composition and diversity of the TRB repertoire in peripheral blood. From some 27 adults with confirmed HIV infection, the cohort provided 150 to 200 cryopreserved PBMC samples, gathered serially across a mean of roughly 6 years (range 1-12). Of the 30 participants with HIV, ten to eleven were female. Test extractions of a monoclonal T-cell line alongside some 35 polyclonal samples showed no cross-contamination during QIAcube processing.

Here is what the overall study found, with its caveats: Starting ART was linked to a significant rise in TRB diversity, yet even after long-term ART the diversity remained significantly lower than in transplant donor controls. Expanded TRB clones identified before ART initiation dominated the repertoire at all time points, although this dominance fluctuated and declined in many PLHIV after ART. No data were available on ART adherence, viral resistance or therapy changes, limiting inferences about post-ART repertoire changes. Because pre-ART samples had limited cell numbers, profiling was done on unsorted PBMC rather than on sorted CD4+ and CD8+ T cells. CDR3 length ranges in HIV repertoires were narrower than in controls, and network structure suggested an antigen-experienced repertoire with only a slight naive shift after ART. Limited PBMC availability meant only the TCR beta chain was sequenced, without alpha chain pairing. The samples span the years 2004 to 2017, and the ART regimens used may be less effective than current regimens.

To be included, a participant needed at least one PBMC sample from before ART initiation plus at least two post-ART samples. All participants with HIV were treated in the United States of America. Before DNA extraction, cryopreserved samples of roughly 0.95-10 million PBMC were thawed and washed. At the time of the earliest PBMC sample, participants with HIV were aged between roughly 20 and 60 years. Per participant, PBMC samples came from 1-4 timepoints prior to ART initiation and 2-8 timepoints following ART initiation, for a median of 7 samples. Serial HIV viral load, CD4+ T-cell count, ART history and demographic data were obtained for every participant. A Qiagen kit on a QIAcube was used to extract genomic DNA from unsorted PBMC, with samples processed in batches of 12.

The input for sequencing was unsorted PBMCs, taken just before starting antiretroviral therapy. This clonotype was obtained from a middle-aged man with HIV. The chain was built from TRBV5-6 and TRBJ1-5; 8 junctional bases match TRBD1. The CDR3 corresponds to CASSDRGGQPQHF. The DNA is as follows: TGTGCCAGCAGCGACAGGGGAGGGCAGCCCCAGCATTTT.